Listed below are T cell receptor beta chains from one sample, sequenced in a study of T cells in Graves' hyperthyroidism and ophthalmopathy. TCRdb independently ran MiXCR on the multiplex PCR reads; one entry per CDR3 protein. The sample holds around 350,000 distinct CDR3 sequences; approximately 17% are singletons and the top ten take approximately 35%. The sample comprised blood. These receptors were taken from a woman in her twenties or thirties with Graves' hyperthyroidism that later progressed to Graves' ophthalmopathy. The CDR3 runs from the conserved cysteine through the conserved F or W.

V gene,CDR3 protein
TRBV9,CASSPGRGGNTIYF
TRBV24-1,CATSDSRQSGVEQYF
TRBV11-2,CASSFGEQLQLGFYGYTF
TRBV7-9,CASSLVAGGSDTQYF
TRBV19,CASSLGATNEQFF
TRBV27,CASSPGVGNIQYF
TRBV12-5,CASGLVPGTDTQYF
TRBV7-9,CASSPGRDRGLSYEQYF
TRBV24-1,CATSDPGQGLDGYTF
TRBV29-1,CSVGRNEKLFF
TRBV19,CARITGTYMNTEAFF
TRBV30,CAWSVRGTQPTEAFF
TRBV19,CASSIGQGARETQYF
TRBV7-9,CASSRDRGVDEQYF
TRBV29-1,CSVEGTTRDTQYF
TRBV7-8,CASSRPSRDRENYANTGELFF
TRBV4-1,CASSQMPGSGYSSYNEQFF
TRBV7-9,CASSFSFEYEQYF
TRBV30,CAWSANRSPWAKNIQYF
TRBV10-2,CASSEGFMNTEAFF
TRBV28,CASSLLDGYTF
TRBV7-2,CASSVDQISTDTQYF
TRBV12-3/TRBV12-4,CASSPNRQGVYEQYF
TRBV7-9,CASSLAPQGDSYEQYF
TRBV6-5,CASSYVPGGANVLTF
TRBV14,CASSQAGTGWSEQYF